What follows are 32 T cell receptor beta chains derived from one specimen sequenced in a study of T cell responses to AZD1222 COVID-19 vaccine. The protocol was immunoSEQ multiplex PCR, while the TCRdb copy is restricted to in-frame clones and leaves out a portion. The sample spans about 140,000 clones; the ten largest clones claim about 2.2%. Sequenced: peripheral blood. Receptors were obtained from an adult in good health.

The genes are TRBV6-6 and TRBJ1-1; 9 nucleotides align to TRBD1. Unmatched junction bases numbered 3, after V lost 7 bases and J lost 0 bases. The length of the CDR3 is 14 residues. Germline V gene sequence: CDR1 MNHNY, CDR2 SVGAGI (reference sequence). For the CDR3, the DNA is TGTGCCAGCACCGGACAGGGGCTGAACACTGAAGCTTTCTTT. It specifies CASTGQGLNTEAFF.

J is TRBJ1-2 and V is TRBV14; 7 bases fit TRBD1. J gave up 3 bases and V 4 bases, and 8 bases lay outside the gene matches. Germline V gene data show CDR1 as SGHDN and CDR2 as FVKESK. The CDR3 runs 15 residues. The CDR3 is CASSRARTGDYGYTF. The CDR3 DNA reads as TGTGCCAGCAGCCGAGCGAGAACAGGGGACTATGGCTACACCTTC.

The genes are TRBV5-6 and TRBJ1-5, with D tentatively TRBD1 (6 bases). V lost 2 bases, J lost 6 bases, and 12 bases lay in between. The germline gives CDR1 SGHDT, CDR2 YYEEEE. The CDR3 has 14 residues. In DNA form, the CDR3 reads TGTGCCAGCAGCTTTTCAGGGGATGGTCAGCCCCAGCATTTT. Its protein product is CASSFSGDGQPQHF.

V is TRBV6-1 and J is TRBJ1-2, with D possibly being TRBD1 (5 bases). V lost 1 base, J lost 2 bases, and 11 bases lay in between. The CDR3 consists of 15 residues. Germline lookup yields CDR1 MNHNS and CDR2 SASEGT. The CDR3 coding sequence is TGTGCCAGCAGTGAAGAAATGGGGCGCAACTATGGCTACACCTTC. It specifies CASSEEMGRNYGYTF.

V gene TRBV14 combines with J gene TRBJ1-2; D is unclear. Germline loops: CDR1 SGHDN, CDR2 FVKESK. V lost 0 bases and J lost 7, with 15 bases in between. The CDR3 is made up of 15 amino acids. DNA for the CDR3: TGTGCCAGCAGCCAAGACCTAACAGTATCTAGTGGCTACACCTTC. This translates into CASSQDLTVSSGYTF.

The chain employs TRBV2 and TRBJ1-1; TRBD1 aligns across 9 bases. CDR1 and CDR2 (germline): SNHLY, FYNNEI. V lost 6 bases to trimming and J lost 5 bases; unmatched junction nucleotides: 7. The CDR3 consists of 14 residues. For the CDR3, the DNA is TGTGCCAGCAGCCGGGACAGGGCTTCGACTGAAGCTTTCTTT. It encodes CASSRDRASTEAFF.

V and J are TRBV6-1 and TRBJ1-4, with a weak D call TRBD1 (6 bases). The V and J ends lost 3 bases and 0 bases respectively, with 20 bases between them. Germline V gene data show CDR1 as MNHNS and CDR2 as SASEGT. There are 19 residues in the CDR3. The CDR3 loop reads CASSDGDIQVLPTNEKLFF. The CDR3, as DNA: TGTGCCAGCAGTGACGGGGACATCCAAGTTCTGCCAACTAATGAAAAACTGTTTTTT.

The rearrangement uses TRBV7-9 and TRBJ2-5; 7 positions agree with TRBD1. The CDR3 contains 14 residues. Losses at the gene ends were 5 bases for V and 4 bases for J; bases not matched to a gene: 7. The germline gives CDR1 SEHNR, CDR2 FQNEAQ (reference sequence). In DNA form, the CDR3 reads TGTGCCAGCAGCCAAAGGGGGCAGTCAGAGACCCAGTACTTC. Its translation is CASSQRGQSETQYF.

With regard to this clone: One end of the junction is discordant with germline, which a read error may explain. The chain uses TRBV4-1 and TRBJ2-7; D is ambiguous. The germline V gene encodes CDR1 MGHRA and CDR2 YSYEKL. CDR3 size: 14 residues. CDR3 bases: TGCGCCGGCAGCCGTCCCGGTGCCAACTACGAGCAGTACTTC. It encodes CAGSRPGANYEQYF.

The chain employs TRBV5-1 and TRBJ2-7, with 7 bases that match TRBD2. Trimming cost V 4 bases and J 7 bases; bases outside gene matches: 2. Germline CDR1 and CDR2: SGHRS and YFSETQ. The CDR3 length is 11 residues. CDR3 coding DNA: TGCGCCAGCAGCCACGGGGGGGAGCAGTACTTC. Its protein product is CASSHGGEQYF.

The CDR3 DNA reads TGTGCCAGCAGAAGAGGGATCATGAACACTGAAGCTTTCTTT. Protein: CASRRGIMNTEAFF. The gene calls are TRBV6-5 and TRBJ1-1; D is uncertain. The CDR3 covers 14 residues. Trimming stripped 6 bases from V and 0 bases from J, with 11 bases between. Germline-derived CDR1 and CDR2 are MNHEY and SVGAGI.

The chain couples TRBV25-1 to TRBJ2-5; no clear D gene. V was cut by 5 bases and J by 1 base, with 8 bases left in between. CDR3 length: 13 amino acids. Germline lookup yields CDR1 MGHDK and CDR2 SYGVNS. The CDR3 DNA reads TGTGCCAGCAGTCGGCATCCCCAAGAGACCCAGTACTTC. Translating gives CASSRHPQETQYF. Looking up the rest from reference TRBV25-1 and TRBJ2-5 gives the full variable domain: EADIYQTPRYLVIGTGKKITLECSQTMGHDKMYWYQQDPGMELHLIHYSYGVNSTEKGDLSSESTVSRIRTEHFPLTLESARPSHTSQYLCASSRHPQETQYFGPGTRLLVL.

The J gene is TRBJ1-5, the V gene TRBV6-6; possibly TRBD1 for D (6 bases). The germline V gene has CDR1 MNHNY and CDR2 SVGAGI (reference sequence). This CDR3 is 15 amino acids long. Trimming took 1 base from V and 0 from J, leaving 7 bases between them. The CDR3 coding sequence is TGTGCCAGCAGTTACTTGGACAGTAGCAATCAGCCCCAGCATTTT. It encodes CASSYLDSSNQPQHF.

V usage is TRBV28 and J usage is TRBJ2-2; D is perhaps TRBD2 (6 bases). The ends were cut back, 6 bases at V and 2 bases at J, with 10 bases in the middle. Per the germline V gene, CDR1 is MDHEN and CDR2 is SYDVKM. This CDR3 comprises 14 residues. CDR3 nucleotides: TGTGCCAGCAGGATCGGGGGTAACACCGGGGAGCTGTTTTTT. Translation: CASRIGGNTGELFF. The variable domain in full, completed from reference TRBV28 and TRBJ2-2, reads DVKVTQSSRYLVKRTGEKVFLECVQDMDHENMFWYRQDPGLGLRLIYFSYDVKMKEKGDIPEGYSVSREKKERFSLILESASTNQTSMYLCASRIGGNTGELFFGEGSRLTVL.

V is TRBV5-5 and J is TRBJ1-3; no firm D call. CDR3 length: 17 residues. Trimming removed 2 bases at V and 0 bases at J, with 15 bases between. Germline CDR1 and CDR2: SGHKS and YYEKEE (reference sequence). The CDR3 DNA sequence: TGTGCCAGCAGCTTAATAAATAGTGAGACCTCTGGAAACACCATATATTTT. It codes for CASSLINSETSGNTIYF. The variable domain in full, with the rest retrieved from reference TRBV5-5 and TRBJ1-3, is DAGVTQSPTHLIKTRGQQVTLRCSPISGHKSVSWYQQVLGQGPQFIFQYYEKEERGRGNFPDRFSARQFPNYSSELNVNALLLGDSALYLCASSLINSETSGNTIYFGEGSWLTVV.

CDR3 nucleotide sequence: TGTGCCAGCAGTGATTATCTCGGGACAGGAGGAGATGAAAAACTGTTTTTT. Translating gives CASSDYLGTGGDEKLFF. The chain carries TRBV6-1 and TRBJ1-4; 8 bases map to TRBD1. V gave up 3 bases and J gave up 6 bases; unmatched junction bases: 12. CDR3 length: 17 residues. Germline CDR1 MNHNS, CDR2 SASEGT.

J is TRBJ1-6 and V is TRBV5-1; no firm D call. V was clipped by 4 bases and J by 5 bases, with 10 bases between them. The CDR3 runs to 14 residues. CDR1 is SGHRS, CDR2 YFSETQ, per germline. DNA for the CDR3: TGCGCCAGCAGCCCCACCTTTAATAATTCACCCCTCCACTTT. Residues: CASSPTFNNSPLHF.

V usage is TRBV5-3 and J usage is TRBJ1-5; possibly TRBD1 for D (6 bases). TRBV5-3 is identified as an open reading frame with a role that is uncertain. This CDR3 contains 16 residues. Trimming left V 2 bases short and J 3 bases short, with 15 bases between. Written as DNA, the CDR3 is TGTGCCAGAAGCTTTCCCGGACAGTTCAACAATCAGCCCCAGCATTTT. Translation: CARSFPGQFNNQPQHF.

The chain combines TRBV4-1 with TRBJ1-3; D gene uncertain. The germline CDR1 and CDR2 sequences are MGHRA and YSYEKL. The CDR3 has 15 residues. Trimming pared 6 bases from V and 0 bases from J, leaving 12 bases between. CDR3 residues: CASSFSQSSGNTIYF. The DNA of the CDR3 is TGCGCCAGCAGTTTCAGCCAGAGCTCTGGAAACACCATATATTTT.

CDR3 in DNA: TGTGCCAGCAGCTTAGCGTCAACCGGTGAAAAACTGTTTTTT. Translating gives CASSLASTGEKLFF. This chain links TRBV7-9 with TRBJ1-4; no definite D call. Germline V CDR1 and CDR2: SEHNR, FQNEAQ (reference sequence). V gave up 0 bases and J gave up 7 bases, with 9 bases separating them. The CDR3 consists of 14 residues.

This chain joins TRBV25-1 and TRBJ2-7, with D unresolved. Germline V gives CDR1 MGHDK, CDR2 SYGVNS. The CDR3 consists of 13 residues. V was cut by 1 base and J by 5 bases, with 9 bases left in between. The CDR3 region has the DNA TGTGCCAGCAGTGAATCGCCGAGTCACGAGCAGTACTTC. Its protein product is CASSESPSHEQYF.

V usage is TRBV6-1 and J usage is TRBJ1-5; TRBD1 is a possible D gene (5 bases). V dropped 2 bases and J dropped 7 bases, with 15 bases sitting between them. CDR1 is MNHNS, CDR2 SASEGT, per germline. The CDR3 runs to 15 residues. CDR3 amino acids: CASSESYGAGQPQHF. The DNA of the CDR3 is TGTGCCAGCAGTGAATCGTACGGGGCCGGGCAGCCCCAGCATTTT.

CDR3 region: CASSKGGQGLYEQYF. The CDR3 DNA reads as TGTGCCAGCAGCAAGGGGGGACAGGGATTATACGAGCAGTACTTC. The genes are TRBV21-1 and TRBJ2-7; the table's D call, TRBD1, has no DNA check behind it. TRBV21-1 constitutes a pseudogene. The CDR3 is 15 residues long.

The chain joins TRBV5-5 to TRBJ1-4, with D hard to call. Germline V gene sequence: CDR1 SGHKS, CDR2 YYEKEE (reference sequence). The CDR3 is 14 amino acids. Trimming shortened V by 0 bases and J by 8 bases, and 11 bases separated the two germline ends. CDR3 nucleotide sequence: TGTGCCAGCAGCTTGGCCGCGGCTCAAGAAAAACTGTTTTTT. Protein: CASSLAAAQEKLFF.

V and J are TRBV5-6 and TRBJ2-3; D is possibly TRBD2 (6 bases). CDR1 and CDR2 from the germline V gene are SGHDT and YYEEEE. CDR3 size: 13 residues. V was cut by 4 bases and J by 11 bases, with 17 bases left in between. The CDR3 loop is CASSRWSPEGQYF. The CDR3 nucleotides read TGTGCCAGCAGCAGATGGTCGCCGGAGGGGCAGTATTTT.

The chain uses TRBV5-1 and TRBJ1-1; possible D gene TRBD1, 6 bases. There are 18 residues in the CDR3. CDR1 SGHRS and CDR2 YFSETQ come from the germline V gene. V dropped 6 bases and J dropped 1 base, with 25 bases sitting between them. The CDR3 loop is CASTWRAGAASQNTEAFF. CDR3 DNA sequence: TGCGCCAGCACGTGGAGGGCAGGGGCTGCGAGCCAGAACACTGAAGCTTTCTTT.

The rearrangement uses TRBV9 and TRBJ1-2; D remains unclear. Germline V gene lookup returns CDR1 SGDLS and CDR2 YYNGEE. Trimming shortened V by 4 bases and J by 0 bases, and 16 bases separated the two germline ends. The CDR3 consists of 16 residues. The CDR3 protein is CASSLHGRPTNYGYTF. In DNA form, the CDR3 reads TGTGCCAGCAGCCTTCATGGACGGCCTACTAACTATGGCTACACCTTC.

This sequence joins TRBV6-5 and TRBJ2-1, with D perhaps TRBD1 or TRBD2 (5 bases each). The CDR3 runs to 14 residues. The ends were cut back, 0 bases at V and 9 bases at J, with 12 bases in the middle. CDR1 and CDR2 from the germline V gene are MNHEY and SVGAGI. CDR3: CASSYSAGATEQFF. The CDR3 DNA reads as TGTGCCAGCAGTTACTCAGCCGGGGCAACTGAGCAGTTCTTC.

CDR3 region: CASCLRGPGTEAFF. The DNA for the CDR3 is TGCGCCAGTTGCTTGAGGGGGCCGGGCACTGAAGCTTTCTTT. The rearrangement uses TRBV5-1 and TRBJ1-1; TRBD1 matches at 7 bases. Germline CDR1 and CDR2: SGHRS and YFSETQ. The CDR3 contains 14 residues. Trimming cost V 8 bases and J 4 bases; bases outside gene matches: 11.

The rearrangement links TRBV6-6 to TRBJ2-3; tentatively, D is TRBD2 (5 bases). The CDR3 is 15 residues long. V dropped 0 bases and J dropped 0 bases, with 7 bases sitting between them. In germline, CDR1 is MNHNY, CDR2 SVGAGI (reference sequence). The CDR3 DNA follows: TGTGCCAGCAGTTACTCGCGGACTAGCACAGATACGCAGTATTTT. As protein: CASSYSRTSTDTQYF.

As DNA, the CDR3 is TGTGCCAGCAGCTCAGGCCTGGGTCGAGAGACCCAGTACTTC. Its protein is CASSSGLGRETQYF. V is TRBV7-3 and J is TRBJ2-5; no definite D call. Trimming took off 4 bases at V and 4 bases at J, with 13 bases between the two ends. Per germline, CDR1 SGHTA and CDR2 FQGTGA. The CDR3 contains 14 residues.

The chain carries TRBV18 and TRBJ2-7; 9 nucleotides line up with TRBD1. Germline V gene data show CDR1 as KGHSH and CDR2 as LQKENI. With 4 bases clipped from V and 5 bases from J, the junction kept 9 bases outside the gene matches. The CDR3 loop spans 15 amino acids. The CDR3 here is CASSRPGTGPNEQYF. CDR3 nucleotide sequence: TGTGCCAGCTCACGCCCCGGGACAGGGCCCAACGAGCAGTACTTC.